This is a list of T cell receptor beta chains from one sample in a study of cytomegalovirus exposure and HLA in healthy donors. The assay was immunoSEQ multiplex PCR, and TCRdb's table has in-frame clones only and misses some. In the table there are about 160,000 clones, roughly 80% of which are singletons. The sample was PBMCs. The receptors originated from a man aged 45 to 65 in good health and CMV-seropositive. Both conserved end residues are part of each CDR3. D genes are given only for firm matches. The size entry is marked missing in some rows and otherwise reads once, few, many or a size class.

J,size,length,D,V,DNA,CDR3
TRBJ2-5,-,16,TRBD1,TRBV19,TGTGCCAGTAGGGGAATGGGACAGCCCAGAAAAGAGACCCAGTACTTC,CASRGMGQPRKETQYF
TRBJ2-2,-,17,TRBD2,TRBV4-1,TGCGCCAGCAGCCAACAAGGACGGGGGGCGAACACCGGGGAGCTGTTTTTT,CASSQQGRGANTGELFF
TRBJ2-3,-,16,TRBD2,TRBV6-6,TGTGCCAGCAGCCCGGGGACTAGCGGACGCACAGATACGCAGTATTTT,CASSPGTSGRTDTQYF
TRBJ2-1,-,17,-,TRBV7-2,TGTGCCAGCAGCTTAGGGCGGGGGCCCCCGACCAATCGCGAGCAGTTCTTC,CASSLGRGPPTNREQFF
TRBJ2-1,-,17,-,TRBV6-1,TGTGCCAGCAGTGACGTTCTAGCCGGGACTGACTACAATGAGCAGTTCTTC,CASSDVLAGTDYNEQFF
TRBJ2-5,-,15,TRBD2,TRBV4-3,TGCGCCAGCAGCTGGAGCCCGGGGGGGGGAGAGACCCAGTACTTC,CASSWSPGGGETQYF
TRBJ1-5,once,14,-,TRBV6-5,TGTGCCAGCAGTTCCTATCGGGGGACTCAGCCCCAGCATTTT,CASSSYRGTQPQHF
TRBJ1-1,-,16,-,TRBV5-1,TGCGCCAGCAGCTTGGGACAGGCTCTTATGAACACTGAAGCTTTCTTT,CASSLGQALMNTEAFF
TRBJ2-5,-,13,-,TRBV5-1,TGCGCCAGCAGCTCCTCCAGGGAAGAGACCCAGTACTTC,CASSSSREETQYF
TRBJ1-4,-,16,TRBD1,TRBV5-1,TGCGCCAGCAGCTTGGGACAGGGGGCGCCGGTTGAAAAACTGTTTTTT,CASSLGQGAPVEKLFF
TRBJ1-5,-,18,TRBD1,TRBV28,TGTGCCAGCAGAATACCGAGGGACAGGGGGCTTAGCAATCAGCCCCAGCATTTT,CASRIPRDRGLSNQPQHF
TRBJ2-5,-,14,-,TRBV5-6,TGTGCCAGCAGCCCGACAGTCCACCAAGAGACCCAGTACTTC,CASSPTVHQETQYF
TRBJ1-3,-,14,-,TRBV19,TGTGCCAGTAGTATACAGGTCTCTGGAAACACCATATATTTT,CASSIQVSGNTIYF